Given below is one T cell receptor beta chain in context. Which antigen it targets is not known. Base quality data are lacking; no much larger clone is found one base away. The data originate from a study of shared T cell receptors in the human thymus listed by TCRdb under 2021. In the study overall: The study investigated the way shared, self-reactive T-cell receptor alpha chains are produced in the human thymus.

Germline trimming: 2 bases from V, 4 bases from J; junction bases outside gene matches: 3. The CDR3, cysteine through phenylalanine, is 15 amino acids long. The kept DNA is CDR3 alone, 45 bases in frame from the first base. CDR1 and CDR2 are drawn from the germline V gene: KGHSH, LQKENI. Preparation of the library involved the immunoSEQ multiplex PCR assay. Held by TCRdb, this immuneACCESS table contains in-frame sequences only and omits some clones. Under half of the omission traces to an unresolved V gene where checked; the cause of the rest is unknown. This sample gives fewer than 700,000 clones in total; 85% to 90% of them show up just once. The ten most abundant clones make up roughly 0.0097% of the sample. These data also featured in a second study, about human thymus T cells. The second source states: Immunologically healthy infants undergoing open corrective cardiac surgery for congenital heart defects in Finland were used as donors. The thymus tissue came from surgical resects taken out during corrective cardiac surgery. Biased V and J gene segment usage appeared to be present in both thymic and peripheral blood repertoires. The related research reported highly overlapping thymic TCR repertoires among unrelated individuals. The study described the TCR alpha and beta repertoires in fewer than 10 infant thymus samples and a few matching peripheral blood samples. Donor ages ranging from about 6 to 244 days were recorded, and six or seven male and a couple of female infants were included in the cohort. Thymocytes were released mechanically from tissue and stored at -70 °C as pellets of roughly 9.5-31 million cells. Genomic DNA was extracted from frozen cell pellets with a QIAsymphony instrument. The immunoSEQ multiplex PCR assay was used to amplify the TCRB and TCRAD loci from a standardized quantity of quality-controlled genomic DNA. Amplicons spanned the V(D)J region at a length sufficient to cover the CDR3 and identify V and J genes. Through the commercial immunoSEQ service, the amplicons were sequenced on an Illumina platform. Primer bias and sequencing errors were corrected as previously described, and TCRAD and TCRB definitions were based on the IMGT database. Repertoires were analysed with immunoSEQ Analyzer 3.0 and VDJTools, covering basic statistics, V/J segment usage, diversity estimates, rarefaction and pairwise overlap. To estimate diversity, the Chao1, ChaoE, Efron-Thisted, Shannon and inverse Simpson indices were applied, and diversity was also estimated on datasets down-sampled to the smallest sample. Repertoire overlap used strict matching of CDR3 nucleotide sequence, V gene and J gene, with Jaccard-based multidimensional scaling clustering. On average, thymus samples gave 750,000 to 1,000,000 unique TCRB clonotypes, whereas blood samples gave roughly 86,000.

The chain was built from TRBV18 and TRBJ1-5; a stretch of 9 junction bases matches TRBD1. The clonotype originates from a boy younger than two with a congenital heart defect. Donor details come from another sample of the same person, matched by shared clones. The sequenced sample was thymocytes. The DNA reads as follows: TGTGCCAGCTCACCAGGGACAGGGTTGAATCAGCCCCAGCATTTT. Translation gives CASSPGTGLNQPQHF.